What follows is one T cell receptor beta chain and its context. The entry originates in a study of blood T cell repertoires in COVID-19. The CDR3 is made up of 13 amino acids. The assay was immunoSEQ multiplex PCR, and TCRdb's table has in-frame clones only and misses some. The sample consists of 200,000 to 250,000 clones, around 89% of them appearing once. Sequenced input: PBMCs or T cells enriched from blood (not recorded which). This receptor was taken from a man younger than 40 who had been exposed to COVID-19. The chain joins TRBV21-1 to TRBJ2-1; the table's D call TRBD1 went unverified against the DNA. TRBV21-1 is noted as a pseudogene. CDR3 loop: CASQNSGRREQFF. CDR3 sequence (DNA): TGTGCCAGCCAAAACAGTGGCCGAAGGGAGCAGTTCTTC.